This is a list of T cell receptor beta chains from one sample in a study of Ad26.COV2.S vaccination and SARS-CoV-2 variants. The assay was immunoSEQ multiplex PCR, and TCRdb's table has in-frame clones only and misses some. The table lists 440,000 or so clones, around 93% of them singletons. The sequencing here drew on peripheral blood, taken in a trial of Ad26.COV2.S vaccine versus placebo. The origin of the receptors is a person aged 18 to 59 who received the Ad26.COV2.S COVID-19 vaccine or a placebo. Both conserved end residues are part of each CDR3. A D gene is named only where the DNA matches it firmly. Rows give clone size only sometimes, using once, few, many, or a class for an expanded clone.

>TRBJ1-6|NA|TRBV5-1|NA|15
TGCGCCAGCAGCTTGGAGGCAGGTCCAAATTCACCCCTCCACTTT
CASSLEAGPNSPLHF
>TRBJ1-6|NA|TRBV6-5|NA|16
TGTGCCAGCAGTTACTCGTGGGCAGGGCTGAATTCACCCCTCCACTTT
CASSYSWAGLNSPLHF
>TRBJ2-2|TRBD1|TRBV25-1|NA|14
TGTGCCAGCAGTCTGGCAGGGGGCACCGGGGAGCTGTTTTTT
CASSLAGGTGELFF
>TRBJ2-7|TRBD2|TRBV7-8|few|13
TGTGCCAGCAGCCGGGGGGACTCCTACGAGCAGTACTTC
CASSRGDSYEQYF
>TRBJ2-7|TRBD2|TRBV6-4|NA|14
TGTGCCACCCCGGGGGGTGGGGGTTCGGGCGAGCAGTACTTC
CATPGGGGSGEQYF
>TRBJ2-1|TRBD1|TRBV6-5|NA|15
TGTGCCAGCAGGAAAGCCGGGACAGGGCTCCATGAGCAGTTCTTC
CASRKAGTGLHEQFF
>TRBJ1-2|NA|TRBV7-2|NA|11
TGTGCCAGCAGCTTTAACTATGGCTACACCTTC
CASSFNYGYTF
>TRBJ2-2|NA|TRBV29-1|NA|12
TGCAGCTTACGGTTGAACACCGGGGAGCTGTTTTTT
CSLRLNTGELFF
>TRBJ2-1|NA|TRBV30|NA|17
TGTGCCTGGAGTGTACGGATCTCCCAGAGCTCCTACAATGAGCAGTTCTTC
CAWSVRISQSSYNEQFF
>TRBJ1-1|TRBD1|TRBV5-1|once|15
TGCGCCAGCAGCTTGGACGGGACAGGGGATACTGAAGCTTTCTTT
CASSLDGTGDTEAFF
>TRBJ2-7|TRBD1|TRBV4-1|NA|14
TGCGCCAGCAGCCAGGAGACAGGGTACTACGAGCAGTACTTC
CASSQETGYYEQYF
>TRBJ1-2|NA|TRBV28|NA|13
TGTGCCAGCAGTTTAAGGCAAAACTATGGCTACACCTTC
CASSLRQNYGYTF
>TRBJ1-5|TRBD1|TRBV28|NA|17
TGTGCCAGCAGTTTTAGAGGGACAGGGGGCGCAGAGAAGCCCCAGCATTTT
CASSFRGTGGAEKPQHF
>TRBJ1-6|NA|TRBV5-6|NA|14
TGTGCCAGCAGCTTGGACGGACCTAATTCACCCCTCCACTTT
CASSLDGPNSPLHF
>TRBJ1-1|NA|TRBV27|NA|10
TGTGCCAGCACCCCAGGACGGGCTTTCTTT
CASTPGRAFF
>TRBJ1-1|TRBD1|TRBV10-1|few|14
TGCGCCAGCAGTGAAGGGGGCATGAACACTGAAGCTTTCTTT
CASSEGGMNTEAFF
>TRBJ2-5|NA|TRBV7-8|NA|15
TGTGCCAGCAGCTTAGAGACCAGGTACCAAGAGACCCAGTACTTC
CASSLETRYQETQYF
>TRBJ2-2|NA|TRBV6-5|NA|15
TGTGCCAGCAGTTCTCATGGGACTGTCACCGGGGAGCTGTTTTTT
CASSSHGTVTGELFF
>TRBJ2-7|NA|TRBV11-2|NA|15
TGTGCCAGCCACGGGTTGAGGGGGGGCCTCCACGAGCAGTACTTC
CASHGLRGGLHEQYF
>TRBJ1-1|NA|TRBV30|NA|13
TGTGCCTGGAGTAGGACGGGGAACACTGAAGCTTTCTTT
CAWSRTGNTEAFF
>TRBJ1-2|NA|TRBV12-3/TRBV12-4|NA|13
TGTGCCAGCAGTTTGGTAGGGGGGGATGGCTACACCTTC
CASSLVGGDGYTF
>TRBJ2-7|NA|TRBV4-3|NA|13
TGCGCCAGCAGCCCGGAATTCGGCTACGAGCAGTACTTC
CASSPEFGYEQYF
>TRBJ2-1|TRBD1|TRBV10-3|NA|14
TGTGCCATCAGAGAGACAGGGTCCTACAATGAGCAGTTCTTC
CAIRETGSYNEQFF
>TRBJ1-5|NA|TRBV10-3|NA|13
TGTGCCATCAGTGAGTATGGCAATCAGCCCCAGCATTTT
CAISEYGNQPQHF
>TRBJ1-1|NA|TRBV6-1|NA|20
TGTGCCAGCAGTAAAGCCCCAAAAAGGCAGGGAAGTTTGTGGGACACTGAAGCTTTCTTT
CASSKAPKRQGSLWDTEAFF
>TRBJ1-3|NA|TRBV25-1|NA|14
TGTGCCACCTCCCAGGGTCAACTGGGAAACACCATATATTTT
CATSQGQLGNTIYF
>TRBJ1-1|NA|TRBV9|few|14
TGTGCCAGCAGCGCGCAGATGGCGAACACTGAAGCTTTCTTT
CASSAQMANTEAFF
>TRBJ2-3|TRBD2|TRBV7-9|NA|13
TGTGCCAGCAGCCCCGGACTAGCGGGGAAGCAGTATTTT
CASSPGLAGKQYF
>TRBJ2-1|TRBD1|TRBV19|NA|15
TGTGCCAGTACCCCAACGGACAGGGGGGTTCGAGAGCAGTTCTTC
CASTPTDRGVREQFF
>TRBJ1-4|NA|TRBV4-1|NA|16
TGCGCCAGCAGCCAAGATCATGGGACAACTAATGAAAAACTGTTTTTT
CASSQDHGTTNEKLFF
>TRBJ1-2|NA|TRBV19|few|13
TGTGCCAGTAGTATAGATCCATCTAGGGGCTACACCTTC
CASSIDPSRGYTF
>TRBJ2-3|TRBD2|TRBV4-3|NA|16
TGCGCCAGCAGCCAATCGGTAGGCGGGGGGGCAGATACGCAGTATTTT
CASSQSVGGGADTQYF
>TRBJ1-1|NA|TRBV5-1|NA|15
TGCGCCAGCAGCTTGGTGGCAGAGGTTGGCACTGAAGCTTTCTTT
CASSLVAEVGTEAFF
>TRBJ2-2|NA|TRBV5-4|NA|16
TGTGCCAGCAGCCTCATAAGACCGGTTGGGTCCGGGGAGCTGTTTTTT
CASSLIRPVGSGELFF
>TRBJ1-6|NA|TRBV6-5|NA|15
TGTGCCAGCAGGACTGGGTGGCCTGATAATTCACCCCTCCACTTT
CASRTGWPDNSPLHF
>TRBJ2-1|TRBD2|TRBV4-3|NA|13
TGCGCCAGCAGCCAGACCGGCGGGGGGGGTGAGTTCTTC
CASSQTGGGGEFF
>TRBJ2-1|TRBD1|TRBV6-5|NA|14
TGTGCCAGCTATACAGGGGCCGGGTACAATGAGCAGTTCTTC
CASYTGAGYNEQFF
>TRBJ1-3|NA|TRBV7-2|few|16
TGTGCCAGCAGCTTAGGAAGCAGGGGATCTGGAAACACCATATATTTT
CASSLGSRGSGNTIYF
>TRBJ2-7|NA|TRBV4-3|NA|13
TGCGCCAGCAGCCAAGCCCCGGGATACGAGCAGTACTTC
CASSQAPGYEQYF
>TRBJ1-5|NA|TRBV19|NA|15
TGTGCCAGTAGTATAATAGGGGTGGGTGATCAGCCCCAGCATTTT
CASSIIGVGDQPQHF
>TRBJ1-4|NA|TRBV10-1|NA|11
TGCGCCAGCAGTAGAGGGGAAAAACTGTTTTTT
CASSRGEKLFF
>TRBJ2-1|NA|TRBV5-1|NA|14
TGCGCCAGCAGCTTGATGTCGCCAGAGAATGAGCAGTTCTTC
CASSLMSPENEQFF
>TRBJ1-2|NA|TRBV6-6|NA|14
TGTGCCAGCAGTCTCGGACAGTCACACTATGGCTACACCTTC
CASSLGQSHYGYTF
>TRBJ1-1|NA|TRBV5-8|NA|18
TGTGCCAGCAGCTTGCAAGCAGATCGACCCGGGTTGTGGTCTGAAGCTTTCTTT
CASSLQADRPGLWSEAFF
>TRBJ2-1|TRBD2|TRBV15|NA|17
TGTGCCACCAGCAGAGTTAGTGGGCGGGGGGCATACAATGAGCAGTTCTTC
CATSRVSGRGAYNEQFF
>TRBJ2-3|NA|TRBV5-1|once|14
TGCGCCAGCAGCTTGGGGGCCCTCACAGATACGCAGTATTTT
CASSLGALTDTQYF